The 6 T cell receptor beta chains below all came from one sample that was sequenced in a study of shared clonotypes between healthy human individuals. Assay used: immunoSEQ multiplex PCR; TCRdb lists only in-frame clones, some missing. The data hold approximately 1,000,000 clones, with around 77% observed a single time. The sample was memory CD4+ T cells from PBMCs. Documented subset: CD45RA-negative fraction. These receptors were obtained from a man aged 18 to 35 in good health. Some clones in this sample may be carry-over from other donors' samples.

The chain couples TRBV7-2 to TRBJ2-7, with TRBD2 matching over 13 bases. The junction had 3 bases not matched to a gene; V was cut back by 1 base and J by 3 bases. The CDR3 has 16 residues. The germline V gene encodes CDR1 SGHTA and CDR2 FQGNSA. This chain's CDR3 is CASSLVGTSGDYEQYF. DNA for the CDR3: TGTGCCAGCAGCTTAGTGGGGACTAGCGGGGACTACGAGCAGTACTTC.

The table lists this clone with a few counts. This same CDR3 is encoded by further DNA sequences in the sample. The chain has TRBV5-1 and TRBJ2-7; 11 positions agree with TRBD1. J gave up 4 bases and V 2 bases, and 2 bases lay outside the gene matches. The CDR3 totals 14 residues. Germline-derived CDR1 and CDR2 are SGHRS and YFSETQ. The CDR3 is CASSFRDRGYEQYF. The DNA of the CDR3 is TGCGCCAGCAGCTTCCGGGACAGGGGGTACGAGCAGTACTTC. Complete variable domain (other parts from reference TRBV5-1 and TRBJ2-7): KAGVTQTPRYLIKTRGQQVTLSCSPISGHRSVSWYQQTPGQGLQFLFEYFSETQRNKGNFPGRFSGRQFSNSRSEMNVSTLELGDSALYLCASSFRDRGYEQYFGPGTRLTVT.

V gene TRBV28 combines with J gene TRBJ1-5; tentative D call: TRBD1 (5 bases). The CDR3 totals 15 residues. The V and J ends lost 2 bases and 2 bases respectively, with 10 bases between them. Germline assignment: CDR1 MDHEN and CDR2 SYDVKM. CDR3 sequence (DNA): TGTGCCAGCAGTTTAAGCAGGGCCGGCAATCAGCCCCAGCATTTT. Its protein is CASSLSRAGNQPQHF.

The chain employs TRBV27 and TRBJ2-3, with TRBD2 matching over 14 bases. The length of the CDR3 is 15 residues. The V gene end was trimmed by 6 bases and the J gene end by 5 bases; junction bases not matched to a gene: 4. Germline CDR1 MNHEY, CDR2 SMNVEV (reference sequence). The CDR3 spells CASRRLAGGGDTQYF. The CDR3 coding sequence is TGTGCCAGCAGGCGACTAGCGGGAGGGGGAGATACGCAGTATTTT.

V usage is TRBV18 and J usage is TRBJ2-7; D may be TRBD1 (6 bases). Germline assignment: CDR1 KGHSH and CDR2 LQKENI. CDR3 length: 14 amino acids. V shed 3 bases and J shed 4 bases, with 13 bases lying between them. The DNA of the CDR3 is TGTGCCAGCTCACCCTACGACAGGACTTACGAGCAGTACTTC. This translates into CASSPYDRTYEQYF. Together with reference TRBV18 and TRBJ2-7, the CDR3 gives the full variable domain: NAGVMQNPRHLVRRRGQEARLRCSPMKGHSHVYWYRQLPEEGLKFMVYLQKENIIDESGMPKERFSAEFPKEGPSILRIQQVVRGDSAAYFCASSPYDRTYEQYFGPGTRLTVT.

This clone was seen more than once but under ten times. CDR3 residues: CALLQGSTDTQYF. The CDR3 DNA reads as TGTGCCCTTTTGCAGGGCAGCACAGATACGCAGTATTTT. This sequence joins TRBV30 and TRBJ2-3; a weak D match, TRBD1 (5 bases). CDR3 length: 13 amino acids. V was trimmed by 8 bases and J by 0 bases, leaving 12 bases between them. CDR1 and CDR2 (germline): GTSNPN, SVGIG (reference sequence).